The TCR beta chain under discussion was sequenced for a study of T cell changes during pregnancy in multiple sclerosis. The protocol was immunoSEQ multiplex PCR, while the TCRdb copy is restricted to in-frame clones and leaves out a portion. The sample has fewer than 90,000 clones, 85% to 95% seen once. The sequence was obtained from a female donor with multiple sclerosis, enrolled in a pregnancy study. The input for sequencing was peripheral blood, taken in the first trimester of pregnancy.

CDR3 amino acids: CASSLAGRETQYF. The CDR3 DNA follows: TGTGCCAGCAGTCTAGCGGGGAGGGAGACCCAGTACTTC. V usage is TRBV6-5 and J usage is TRBJ2-5, with TRBD2 identical over 9 bases. V lost 5 bases and J lost 5; bases outside the gene matches: 3. Per germline, CDR1 MNHEY and CDR2 SVGAGI. The CDR3 runs to 13 residues.